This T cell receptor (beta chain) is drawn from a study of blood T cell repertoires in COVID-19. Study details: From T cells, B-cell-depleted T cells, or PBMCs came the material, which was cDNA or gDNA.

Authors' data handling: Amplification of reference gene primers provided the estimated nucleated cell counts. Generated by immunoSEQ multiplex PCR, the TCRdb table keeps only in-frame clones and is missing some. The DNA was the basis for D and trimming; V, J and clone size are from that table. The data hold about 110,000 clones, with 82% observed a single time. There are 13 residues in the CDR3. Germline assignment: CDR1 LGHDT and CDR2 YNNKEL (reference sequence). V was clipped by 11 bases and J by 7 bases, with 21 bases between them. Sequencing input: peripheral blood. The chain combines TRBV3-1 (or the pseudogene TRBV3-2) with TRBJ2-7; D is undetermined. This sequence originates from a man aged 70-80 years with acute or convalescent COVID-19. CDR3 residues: CAAGRRTADEQYF. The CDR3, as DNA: TGTGCCGCAGGAAGACGTACCGCTGATGAGCAGTACTTC.